This T cell receptor beta chain was retrieved from a study of siplizumab effects on memory and regulatory T cells. Study-wide results and caveats: Where siplizumab was present, mappable alloreactive CD4+ clones averaged around 70% Treg-derived, compared with less than 35% in controls. Contribution to the alloresponse seemed major for naive T cells, which also seemed more diverse than memory cells. Proliferating Tregs' suppressive function in siplizumab cultures went unconfirmed. Most alloreactive clones went unmapped to unstimulated subsets; only a minor fraction mapped.

This clone came up a few times. The target antigen is unknown. Using immunoSEQ multiplex PCR, the repertoire was profiled, and TCRdb retains in-frame clones only, with some absent. In the table there are about 97,000 clones, 92% of which are singletons. CDR1 is MGHRA, CDR2 YSYEKL, per germline. The CDR3 extends over 15 amino acids. V was trimmed by 4 bases and J by 4 bases, leaving 13 bases between them. The sequencing sample was made of CD4+ T cells sorted from blood. V is TRBV4-1 and J is TRBJ2-2; D not certain. The source is a human donor in good health. The CDR3 nucleotides are TGCGCCAGCAGCCCAGGCGCAATGGGCACCGGGGAGCTGTTTTTT. Its translation is CASSPGAMGTGELFF.